The source of this TCR beta chain is a study of human T cells and chemical hapten exposure. On the study more broadly: 0.01% DPC was applied to the upper back in patch tests, which were read at 6 days.

This clonotype has a handful of counts. Its antigen is unknown. Study-wide results and limits: TCRs exceeding a frequency of 1 in 1000 stayed unchanged under DPC sensitization.

The time point here: patch test 1, 2 weeks after DPC sensitization. The treatment denotes: therapeutic diphenylcyclopropenone sensitization with weekly scalp DPC. Donors were 18 to 70-year-old alopecia patients suitable for DPC. The germline CDR1 and CDR2 sequences are SGHRS and YFSETQ. This CDR3 region has 13 residues. V shed 4 bases and J shed 11 bases, with 19 bases lying between them. Via MiXCR, TCRdb re-called the RACE reads, giving one row per CDR3 protein. The repertoire has more than 55,000 distinct CDR3 sequences, roughly 9.8% of them found once; the top ten carry 2.5% to 4%. The chain is built from TRBV5-1 and TRBJ2-7; perhaps TRBD1 as D (6 bases). The sequence was collected from a woman aged 40 to 55 with alopecia areata. Some clones in this sample may be carry-over from other donors' samples. Sample: whole blood, taken in connection with sensitization to the hapten diphenylcyclopropenone (DPC). The CDR3: CASSPPDSTGEYF. CDR3 coding DNA: TGCGCCAGCAGCCCTCCGGACAGCACCGGAGAGTACTTC.